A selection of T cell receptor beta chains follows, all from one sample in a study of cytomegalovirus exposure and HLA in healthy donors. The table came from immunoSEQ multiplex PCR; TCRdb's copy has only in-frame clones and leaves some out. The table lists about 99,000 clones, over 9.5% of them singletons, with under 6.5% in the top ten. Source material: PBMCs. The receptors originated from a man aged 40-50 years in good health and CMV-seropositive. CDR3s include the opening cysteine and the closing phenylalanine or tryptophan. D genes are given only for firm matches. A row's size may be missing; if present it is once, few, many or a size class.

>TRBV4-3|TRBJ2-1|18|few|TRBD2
TGCGCCAGCAGCCAAGACCTAGAGCGGGAGTTACCCTACAATGAGCAGTTCTTC
CASSQDLERELPYNEQFF
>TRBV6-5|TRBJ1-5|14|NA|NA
TGTGCCAGGAACGGAGGGAAGGGCAATCAGCCCCAGCATTTT
CARNGGKGNQPQHF
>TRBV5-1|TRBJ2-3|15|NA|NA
TGCGCCAGCAGCTTAGCTGCCGGGAGCTCAGATACGCAGTATTTT
CASSLAAGSSDTQYF
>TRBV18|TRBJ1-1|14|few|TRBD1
TGTGCCAGCTCCTTGGGACAGGGGGACACTGAAGCTTTCTTT
CASSLGQGDTEAFF
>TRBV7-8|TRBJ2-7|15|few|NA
TGTGCCAGCAGCTTAGCAGGGCTAGCGATCTACGAGCAGTACTTC
CASSLAGLAIYEQYF
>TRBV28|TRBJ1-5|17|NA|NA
TGTGCCAGCAGTTTATCTAGTTTGGTAGAGGTTAATCAGCCCCAGCATTTT
CASSLSSLVEVNQPQHF
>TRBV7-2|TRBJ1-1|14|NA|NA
TGTGCCAGCAGCTTACAGCACAGGGACACTGAAGCTTTCTTT
CASSLQHRDTEAFF
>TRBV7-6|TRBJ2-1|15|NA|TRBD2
TGTGCCAGCAGCCCAACAGCGGGAGGGGGAAATGAGCAGTTCTTC
CASSPTAGGGNEQFF
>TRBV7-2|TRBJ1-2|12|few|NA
TGTGCCAGCAGCCCCCGGTTGGATGGCTACACCTTC
CASSPRLDGYTF
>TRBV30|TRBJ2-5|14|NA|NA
TGTGCCTGGAGTACGCCGGTACACCAAGAGGCCCAGTACTTC
CAWSTPVHQEAQYF
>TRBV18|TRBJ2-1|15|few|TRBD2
TGTGCCAGCTCCCAAACTAGCGGGAGGGCCGGTGAGCAGTTCTTC
CASSQTSGRAGEQFF
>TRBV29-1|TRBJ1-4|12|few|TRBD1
TGCAGCGTTGGACAGGGCGGCGAAAAACTGTTTTTT
CSVGQGGEKLFF
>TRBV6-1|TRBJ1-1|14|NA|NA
TGTGCCAGCAGTGAGACAAGGGGATACACTGAAGCTTTCTTT
CASSETRGYTEAFF
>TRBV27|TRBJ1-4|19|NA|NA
TGTGCCAGCAGTACCTCCCCTTATACGCCGGGGACAATCCCCGAAAAACTGTTTTTT
CASSTSPYTPGTIPEKLFF
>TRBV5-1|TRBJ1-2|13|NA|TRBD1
TGCGCCAGCAGCATAGGACAGGGAGGTGGCTACACCTTC
CASSIGQGGGYTF
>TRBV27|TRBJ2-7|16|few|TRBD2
TGTGCCAGCAGGCCCTACCAGGGACTACTTTTCTACGAGCAGTACTTC
CASRPYQGLLFYEQYF
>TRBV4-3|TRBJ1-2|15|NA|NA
TGCGCCAGCAGCCAAGGTCAGGGGACCCTTTATGGCTACACCTTC
CASSQGQGTLYGYTF
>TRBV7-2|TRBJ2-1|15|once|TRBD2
TGTGCCAGCAGCCTACCAGCGGGAGGGTTCAATGAGCAGTTCTTC
CASSLPAGGFNEQFF
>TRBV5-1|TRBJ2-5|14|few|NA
TGCGCCAGCAGCCTCAACAGGATTGGGGAGACCCAGTACTTC
CASSLNRIGETQYF
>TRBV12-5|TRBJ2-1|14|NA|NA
TGTGCTAGTGGTTTGGTAGCGGAGTTGGGTGAGCAGTTCTTC
CASGLVAELGEQFF
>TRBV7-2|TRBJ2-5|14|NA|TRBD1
TGTGCCAGCAGCTTAGTCTGGACAGGAGAGACCCAGTACTTC
CASSLVWTGETQYF